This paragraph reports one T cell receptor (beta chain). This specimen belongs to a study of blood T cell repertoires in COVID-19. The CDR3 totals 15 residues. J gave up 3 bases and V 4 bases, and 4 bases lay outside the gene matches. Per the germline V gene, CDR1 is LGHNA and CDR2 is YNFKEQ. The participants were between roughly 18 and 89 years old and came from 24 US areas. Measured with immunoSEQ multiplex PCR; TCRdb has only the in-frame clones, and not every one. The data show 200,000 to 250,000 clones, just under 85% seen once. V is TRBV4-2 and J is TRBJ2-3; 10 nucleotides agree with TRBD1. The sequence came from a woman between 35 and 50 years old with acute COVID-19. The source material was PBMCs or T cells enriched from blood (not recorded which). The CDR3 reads CASSLGTGETDTQYF. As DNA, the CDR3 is TGTGCCAGCAGCCTCGGGACAGGGGAAACAGATACGCAGTATTTT.